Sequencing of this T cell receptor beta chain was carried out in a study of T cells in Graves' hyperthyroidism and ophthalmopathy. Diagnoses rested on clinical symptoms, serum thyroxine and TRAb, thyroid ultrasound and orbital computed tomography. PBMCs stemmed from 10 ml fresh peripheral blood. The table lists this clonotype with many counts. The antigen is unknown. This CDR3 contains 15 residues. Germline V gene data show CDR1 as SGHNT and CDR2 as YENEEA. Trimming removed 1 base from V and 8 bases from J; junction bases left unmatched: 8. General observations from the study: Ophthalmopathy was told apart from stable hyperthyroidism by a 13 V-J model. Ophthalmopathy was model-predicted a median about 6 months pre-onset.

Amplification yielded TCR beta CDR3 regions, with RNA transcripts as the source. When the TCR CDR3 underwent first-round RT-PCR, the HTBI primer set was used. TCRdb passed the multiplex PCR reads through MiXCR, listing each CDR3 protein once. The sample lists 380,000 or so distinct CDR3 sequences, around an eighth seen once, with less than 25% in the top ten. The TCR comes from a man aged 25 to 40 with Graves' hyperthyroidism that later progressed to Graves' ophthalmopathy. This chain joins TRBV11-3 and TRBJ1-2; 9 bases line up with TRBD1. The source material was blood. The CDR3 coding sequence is TGTGCCAGCAGCTTAGGATGGACAGGGGATCTAGGCTACACCTTC. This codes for CASSLGWTGDLGYTF. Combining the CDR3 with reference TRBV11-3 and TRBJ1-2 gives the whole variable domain EAGVVQSPRYKIIEKKQPVAFWCNPISGHNTLYWYLQNLGQGPELLIRYENEEAVDDSQLPKDRFSAERLKGVDSTLKIQPAELGDSAVYLCASSLGWTGDLGYTFGSGTRLTVV.